This is a list of T cell receptor beta chains from one sample in a study of cytomegalovirus exposure and HLA in healthy donors. The data were produced by immunoSEQ multiplex PCR, yet TCRdb's version contains in-frame clones alone and is incomplete. The sample has approximately 100,000 clones; more than 75% are singletons. Sequencing input: PBMCs. The receptor set was obtained from a man aged 25-45 years in good health and CMV-seropositive. CDR3s include the opening cysteine and the closing phenylalanine or tryptophan. A D gene is named only where the DNA matches it firmly. Clone size is given for some rows only: seen once, a few or many times, or a class if the clone is expanded.

j_call clone_size v_call d_call cdr3_nt cdr3_aa
TRBJ2-1 . TRBV4-1 TRBD2 TGCGCCAGCAGCCCGTTAGCGGGAGGATTCACCTACAATGAGCAGTTCTTC CASSPLAGGFTYNEQFF
TRBJ1-1 once TRBV2 . TGTGCCAGCAGTGAAGTCTTTAAAAGGACAGCCGAAGCTTTCTTT CASSEVFKRTAEAFF
TRBJ1-2 . TRBV7-9 TRBD1 TGTGCCAGCAGCTCGGGACAGGTTTTTACTTATGGCTACACCTTC CASSSGQVFTYGYTF
TRBJ2-7 few TRBV2 TRBD2 TGTGCCAGCAGTTTTGCGGGGGTCTACGAGCAGTACTTC CASSFAGVYEQYF
TRBJ1-1 . TRBV6-5 TRBD1 TGTGCCAGCAGTTACGGATGGACAGGGCCTGAAGCTTTCTTT CASSYGWTGPEAFF
TRBJ1-2 . TRBV4-1 . TGCGCCAGCAGCCAAGCCCCGGGAGGGGGGAACTATGGCTACACCTTC CASSQAPGGGNYGYTF
TRBJ2-1 . TRBV5-6 . TGTGCCAGCAGCTCGACAGGAATCTCCTACAATGAGCAGTTCTTC CASSSTGISYNEQFF
TRBJ1-1 . TRBV28 TRBD1 TGTGCCAGCAGCCGAGACAGGGAGGCTTTCTTT CASSRDREAFF
TRBJ2-3 . TRBV9 . TGTGCCAGCAGCGTAGGGGGAGGACGGAACACAGATACGCAGTATTTT CASSVGGGRNTDTQYF
TRBJ1-6 . TRBV5-1 . TGCGCCAGCAGCTTAGGACAACAATCTTCACCCCTCCACTTT CASSLGQQSSPLHF
TRBJ1-2 few TRBV30 TRBD1 TGTGCCTGCGACAGGGGGCGCGGTAACACCTTC CACDRGRGNTF
TRBJ1-5 . TRBV19 . TGTGCCAGTACGTACGGGATGAATCAGCCCCAGCATTTT CASTYGMNQPQHF
TRBJ2-7 . TRBV21-1 . TGTGCCAGCAGCAGTGAACTAGCCTCCTCCTACGAGCAGTACTTC CASSSELASSYEQYF
TRBJ1-2 . TRBV13 TRBD1 TGTGCCAGCAGCTTCGGAGACAGGGGGCAGGTTGGCTACACCTTC CASSFGDRGQVGYTF
TRBJ1-2 . TRBV6-5 . TGTGCCACCGATTCCGGAGATAGATATGGCTACACCTTC CATDSGDRYGYTF